This T cell receptor beta chain emerged from a study of blood T cell repertoires in COVID-19 (dated by TCRdb to 2018 to 2020). Turning to the overall study: Samples covering the acute and convalescent phases of COVID-19 were provided by collaborators in the United States, Italy and Spain. The sample metadata nearly always contained a de-identified subject ID, COVID-19 status, age in years and sex. The repertoires were released in a freely available public database intended as a resource for research on the immune response to SARS-CoV-2. Where available, HLA class I and class II types were obtained from metadata supplied by the sample provider rather than from assay-based typing. Samples came from the ongoing ImmuneRACE study (first 160 participants) plus 1,254 subjects from 6 global collaborators. Deeply sampled blood TCRbeta repertoires from subjects exposed to, actively infected with, or recovered from COVID-19 were included in the dataset. The material from the prospective study consisted of cDNA or gDNA derived from T cells, B-cell-depleted T cells, or PBMCs.

Collaborating institutions collected whole blood in K2EDTA tubes following their own protocols. Collaborator samples were shipped for TCRbeta analysis as frozen whole blood, isolated PBMCs, or DNA extracted from either sample type. The immunoSEQ Assay, a bias-controlled multiplex PCR, was used to amplify TCRbeta CDR3 regions from genomic DNA. The authors processed their data as follows. The number of nucleated cells in each sample was estimated by amplification of reference gene primers within the assay. Sequence reads were collapsed and filtered to measure the absolute abundance of every unique TCRbeta CDR3 rearrangement. Productive Simpson clonality was computed per sample as the square root of Simpson's diversity index over productive rearrangements. What TCRdb holds here is the immuneACCESS table cut down to in-frame rearrangements. Part of the clones is not present; checked against another copy, under half of the missing clones reflect an unresolved V gene, and the others are unexplained. That table furnishes V, J and clone size, whereas the DNA furnished D and trimming. This sample comprises roughly 80,000 clones, roughly 87% of them detected only once. The top ten hold approximately 12% of the sample.

A remark on this clone: The clone's antigen remains unknown. No base-level quality is on record; no much larger clone is a single base apart.

What the study reported, not specific to this receptor: The amount of clinical and demographic metadata varied by source and participant and was provided uncurated.

Material: peripheral blood. The receptor's source is a man at least 80 years old with acute or convalescent COVID-19.

The DNA is TGTGCCAGCAGTGAAGTAACGGACAGGTTCGAGACCCAGTACTTC. Its coded protein is CASSEVTDRFETQYF. The chain employs TRBV6-1 and TRBJ2-5; the central 7 bases match TRBD1. Ends trimmed: V by 1 base, J by 5 bases; bases unmatched to a gene: 7. Via the germline V gene, CDR1 is MNHNS and CDR2 SASEGT. CDR3 length: 15 amino acids, cysteine to phenylalanine. Of the read, only the CDR3 DNA is kept; its 45 bases are in frame from base 1.